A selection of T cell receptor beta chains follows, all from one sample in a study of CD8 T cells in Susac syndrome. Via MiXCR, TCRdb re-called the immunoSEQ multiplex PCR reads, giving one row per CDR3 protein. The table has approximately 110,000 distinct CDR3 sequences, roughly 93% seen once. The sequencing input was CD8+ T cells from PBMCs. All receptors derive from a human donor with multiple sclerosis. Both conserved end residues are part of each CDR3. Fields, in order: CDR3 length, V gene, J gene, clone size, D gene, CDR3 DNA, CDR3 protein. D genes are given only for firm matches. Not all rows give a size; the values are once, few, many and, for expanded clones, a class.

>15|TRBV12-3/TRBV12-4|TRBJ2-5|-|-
TGTGCCAGCAGTTTAATTGGCCAGGTCCAAGAGACCCAGTACTTC
CASSLIGQVQETQYF
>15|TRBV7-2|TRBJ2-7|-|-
TGTGCCAGCAGCCTAGCACCGACACTTCACTACGAGCAGTACTTC
CASSLAPTLHYEQYF
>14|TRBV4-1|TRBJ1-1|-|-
TGCGCCAGCAGCGCGGGCTTCTGGAACACTGAAGCTTTCTTT
CASSAGFWNTEAFF
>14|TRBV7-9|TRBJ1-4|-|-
TGTGCCAGCAGCCCCGAGCAAGGTGGCGAAAAACTGTTTTTT
CASSPEQGGEKLFF
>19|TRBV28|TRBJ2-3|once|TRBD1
TGTGCCAGCAGTTTACTCATCACCGGGACAGGGGATAGCACAGATACGCAGTATTTT
CASSLLITGTGDSTDTQYF
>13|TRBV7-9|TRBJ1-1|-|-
TGTGCCAGCAGCTCCGCTATCAGGGCCGCGGCTTTCTTT
CASSSAIRAAAFF
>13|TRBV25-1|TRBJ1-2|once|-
TGTGCCAGCAGTGAACAGGGCCTACTAGGCTACACCTTC
CASSEQGLLGYTF
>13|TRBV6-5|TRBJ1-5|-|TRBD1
TGTGCCAGCAGGGCAGGGGGCCATCAGCCCCAGCATTTT
CASRAGGHQPQHF
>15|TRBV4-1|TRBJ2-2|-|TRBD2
TGCGCCAGCAGCCAGGAGAGCGGGGCGGACGGGGAGCTGTTTTTT
CASSQESGADGELFF
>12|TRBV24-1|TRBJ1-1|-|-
TGTGCCACCAGTGACGTCGCAGGGAAAGCTTTCTTT
CATSDVAGKAFF
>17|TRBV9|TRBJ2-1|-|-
TGTGCCAGCAGCGTAGGTCAAGGTGGGAGCCAGTACAATGAGCAGTTCTTC
CASSVGQGGSQYNEQFF
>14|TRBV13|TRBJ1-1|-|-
TGTGCCAGCAGCTTGGGGGAACCCGACACTGAAGCTTTCTTT
CASSLGEPDTEAFF
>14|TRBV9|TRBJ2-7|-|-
TGTGCCAGCAGCGACCGGGACGGAGACTACGAGCAGTACTTC
CASSDRDGDYEQYF
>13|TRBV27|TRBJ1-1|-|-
TGTGCCAGCAGGGGGACGGGGAACACTGAAGCTTTCTTT
CASRGTGNTEAFF
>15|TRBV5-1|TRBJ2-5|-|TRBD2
TGCGCCAGCAGCTTGCTAGCGGGGGCACAAGAGACCCAGTACTTC
CASSLLAGAQETQYF
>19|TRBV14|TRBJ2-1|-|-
TGTGCCAGCAGCCAAATCAAGATCTTTACCAGTAGTTACTACAATGAGCAGTTCTTC
CASSQIKIFTSSYYNEQFF
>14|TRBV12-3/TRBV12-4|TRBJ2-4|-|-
TGTGCCAGCAGTTTATTGGGAGCCAAAAACATTCAGTACTTC
CASSLLGAKNIQYF
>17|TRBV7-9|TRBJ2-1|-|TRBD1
TGTGCCAGCAGCACCCTAGGACAGGGGGAAGGGAACAATGAGCAGTTCTTC
CASSTLGQGEGNNEQFF
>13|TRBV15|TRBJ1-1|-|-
TGTGCCACCAGGCAGGGGTCGAACACTGAAGCTTTCTTT
CATRQGSNTEAFF
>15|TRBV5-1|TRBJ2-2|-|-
TGCGCCAGCAGCTCGTTTGGATCGAACACCGGGGAGCTGTTTTTT
CASSSFGSNTGELFF
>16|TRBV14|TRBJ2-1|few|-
TGTGCCAGCAGCCAAGACTGGTCTCCCTTCTACAATGAGCAGTTCTTC
CASSQDWSPFYNEQFF
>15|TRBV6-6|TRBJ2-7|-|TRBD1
TGTGCCAGCAGTTACCCGGGACAGGGGATTCACGAGCAGTACTTC
CASSYPGQGIHEQYF
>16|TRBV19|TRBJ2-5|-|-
TGTGCCAGTAGTCCCACCTTGGACTTGGTCCAAGAGACCCAGTACTTC
CASSPTLDLVQETQYF
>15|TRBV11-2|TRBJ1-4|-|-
TGTGCCAGCAGACAGAGACAGGCAGCTAATGAAAAACTGTTTTTT
CASRQRQAANEKLFF
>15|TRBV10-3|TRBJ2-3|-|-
TGTGCCATCAGTCCTGAGGGCAGTTTCACAGATACGCAGTATTTT
CAISPEGSFTDTQYF
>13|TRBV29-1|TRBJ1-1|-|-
TGCAGCGTTGAGATATGGGGCGGCCCTGAAGCTTTCTTT
CSVEIWGGPEAFF
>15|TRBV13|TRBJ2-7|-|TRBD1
TGTGCCAGCAGCGTAGGGACAGTGGGTTTAGGGGAGCAGTACTTC
CASSVGTVGLGEQYF
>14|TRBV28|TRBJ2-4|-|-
TGTGCCAGCTCACGGGAGAGGGCCAAAAACATTCAGTACTTC
CASSRERAKNIQYF
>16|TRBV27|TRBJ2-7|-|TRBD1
TGTGCCAGCAGTTTAACTGGACAGGGGGCGCGCTACGAGCAGTACTTC
CASSLTGQGARYEQYF
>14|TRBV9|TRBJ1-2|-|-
TGTGCCAGCAGCCCAAGGGACCGCAACTATGGCTACACCTTC
CASSPRDRNYGYTF
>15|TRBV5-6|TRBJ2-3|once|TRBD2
TGTGCCAGCAGCTTTAGCGGGGGGGTCGCAGATACGCAGTATTTT
CASSFSGGVADTQYF
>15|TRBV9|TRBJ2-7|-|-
TGTGCCAGCAGCGCGAGCGGGCTTCGAACCTACGAGCAGTACTTC
CASSASGLRTYEQYF
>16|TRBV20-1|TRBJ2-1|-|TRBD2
TGCAGTGCTAGAGATTATAGCGGGAGAAACGGTAATGAGCAGTTCTTC
CSARDYSGRNGNEQFF
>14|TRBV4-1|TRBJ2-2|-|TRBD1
TGCGCCAGCAGCTTACAGGGGTGGTCGGGGGAGCTGTTTTTT
CASSLQGWSGELFF
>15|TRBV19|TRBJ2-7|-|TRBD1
TGTGCCAGTAGTATAGCCGGACAGGGGACCTACGAGCAGTACTTC
CASSIAGQGTYEQYF
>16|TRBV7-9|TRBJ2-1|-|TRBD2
TGTGCCAGCAGCTTATCGGGCGGGAGGGCCTACAATGAGCAGTTCTTC
CASSLSGGRAYNEQFF
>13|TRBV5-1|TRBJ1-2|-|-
TGCGCCAGCACCGATCCGACAGAAGGTGGCTACACCTTC
CASTDPTEGGYTF
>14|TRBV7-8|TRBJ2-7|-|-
TGTGCCAGCAGCCCCACCGGCATCTCCTACGAGCAGTACTTC
CASSPTGISYEQYF
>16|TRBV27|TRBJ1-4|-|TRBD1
TGTGCCAGCAGTCCCAGACAGGGAAGAACTAATGAAAAACTGTTTTTT
CASSPRQGRTNEKLFF
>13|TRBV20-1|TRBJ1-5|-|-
TGCAGTGCTAATGAGGGCTTTAGTCAGCCCCAGCATTTT
CSANEGFSQPQHF
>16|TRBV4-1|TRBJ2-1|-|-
TGCGCCAGCAGCCAAGATCCGGGCGGGCTATACAATGAGCAGTTCTTC
CASSQDPGGLYNEQFF
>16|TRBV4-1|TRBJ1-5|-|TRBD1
TGCGCCAGCAGCCTGGACTGGGGACAGGAAAATCAGCCCCAGCATTTT
CASSLDWGQENQPQHF
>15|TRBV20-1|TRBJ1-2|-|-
TGCAGTGCTAGAGATCCCAGACAGGCTAACTATGGCTACACCTTC
CSARDPRQANYGYTF
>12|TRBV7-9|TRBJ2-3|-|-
TGTGCCAGCAGCTTACAAAGGGATACGCAGTATTTT
CASSLQRDTQYF
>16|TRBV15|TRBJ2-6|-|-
TGTGCCACCAGCAGAGATGCAGGGCGTGGGGCCAACGTCCTGACTTTC
CATSRDAGRGANVLTF
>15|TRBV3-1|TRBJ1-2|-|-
TGTGCCAGCAGCCAAGGAGGGGCCTTAGTCTATGGCTACACCTTC
CASSQGGALVYGYTF
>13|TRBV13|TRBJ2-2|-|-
TGTGCCAGCAGCTCGCCCGGAGCCGGGGAGCTGTTTTTT
CASSSPGAGELFF
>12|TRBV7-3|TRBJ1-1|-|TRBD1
TGTGCCAGCGGACAGGCGAACACTGAAGCTTTCTTT
CASGQANTEAFF
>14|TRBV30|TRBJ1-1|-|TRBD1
TGTGCCTGGAACCCCGGGACAGGGTCTACTGAAGCTTTCTTT
CAWNPGTGSTEAFF
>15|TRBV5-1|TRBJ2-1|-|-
TGCGCCAGCAGCTTAAGGGGGGGCGACTACAATGAGCAGTTCTTC
CASSLRGGDYNEQFF
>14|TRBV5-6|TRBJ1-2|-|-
TGTGCCAGCAGCTTGGAAGGGATGGGGGCAGGCTACACCTTC
CASSLEGMGAGYTF
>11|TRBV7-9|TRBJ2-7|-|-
TGTGCCAGCAGCTTATACTCGGACAGGTACTTC
CASSLYSDRYF
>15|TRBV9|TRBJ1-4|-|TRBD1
TGTGCCAGCAGCCCGCGGGAGGGGGCAGAAGAAAAACTGTTTTTT
CASSPREGAEEKLFF
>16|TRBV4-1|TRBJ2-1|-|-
TGCGCCAGCAGCCAAGATATGGGTAGGCCTATCGGTGAGCAGTTCTTC
CASSQDMGRPIGEQFF
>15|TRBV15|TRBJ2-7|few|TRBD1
TGTGCCACCAGCAGATGGACAGGGGATCCCTACGAGCAGTACTTC
CATSRWTGDPYEQYF
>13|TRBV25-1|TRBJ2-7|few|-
TGTGCCAGCAGGTCAGGGGTATCCTACGAGCAGTACTTC
CASRSGVSYEQYF
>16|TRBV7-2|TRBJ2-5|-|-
TGTGCCAGCAGCTTAGAGACGGGACTCCCTGGCGAGACCCAGTACTTC
CASSLETGLPGETQYF
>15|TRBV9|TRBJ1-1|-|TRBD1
TGTGCCAGCAGCGTAGCTGTGGGGACAGACACTGAAGCTTTCTTT
CASSVAVGTDTEAFF
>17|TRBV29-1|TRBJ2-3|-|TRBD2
TGCAGCGTTGAGGGGGTCCCGCTAGCGGGGAGCACAGATACGCAGTATTTT
CSVEGVPLAGSTDTQYF
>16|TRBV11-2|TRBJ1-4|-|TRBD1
TGTGCCAGCAGCTTAGCTGGACAGGGGGCTTGGGAAAAACTGTTTTTT
CASSLAGQGAWEKLFF